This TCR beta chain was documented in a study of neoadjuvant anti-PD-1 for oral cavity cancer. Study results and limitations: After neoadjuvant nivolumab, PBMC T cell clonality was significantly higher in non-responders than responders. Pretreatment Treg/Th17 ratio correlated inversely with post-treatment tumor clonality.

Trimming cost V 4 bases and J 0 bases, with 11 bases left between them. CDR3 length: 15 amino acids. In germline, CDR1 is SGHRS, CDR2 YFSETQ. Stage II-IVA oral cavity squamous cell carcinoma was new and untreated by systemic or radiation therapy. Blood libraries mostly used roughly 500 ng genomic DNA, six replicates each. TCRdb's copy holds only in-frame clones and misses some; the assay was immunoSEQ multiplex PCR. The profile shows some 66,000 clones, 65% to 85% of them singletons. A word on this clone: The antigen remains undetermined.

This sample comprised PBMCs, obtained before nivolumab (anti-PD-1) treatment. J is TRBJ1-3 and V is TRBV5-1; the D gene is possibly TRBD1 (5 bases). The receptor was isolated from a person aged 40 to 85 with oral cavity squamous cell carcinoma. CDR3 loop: CASSRDGASGNTIYF. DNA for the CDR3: TGCGCCAGCAGCCGGGACGGGGCCTCTGGAAACACCATATATTTT. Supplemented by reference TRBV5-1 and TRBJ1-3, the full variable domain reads KAGVTQTPRYLIKTRGQQVTLSCSPISGHRSVSWYQQTPGQGLQFLFEYFSETQRNKGNFPGRFSGRQFSNSRSEMNVSTLELGDSALYLCASSRDGASGNTIYFGEGSWLTVV.